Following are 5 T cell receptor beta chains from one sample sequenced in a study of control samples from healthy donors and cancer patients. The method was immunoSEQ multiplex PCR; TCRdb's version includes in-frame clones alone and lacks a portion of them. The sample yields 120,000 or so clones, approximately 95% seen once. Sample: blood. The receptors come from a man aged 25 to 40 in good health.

The CDR3 region has the DNA TGTGCCAGCAGCCGCCCGGGGGAGGGGTTCTACAATGAGCAGTTCTTC. Residues: CASSRPGEGFYNEQFF. This chain links TRBV7-9 with TRBJ2-1; 7 nucleotides align to TRBD2. The germline CDR1 and CDR2 sequences are SEHNR and FQNEAQ (reference sequence). The J segment lost 3 bases and the V segment lost 5 bases, leaving 10 bases of the junction unmatched. The CDR3 contains 16 residues.

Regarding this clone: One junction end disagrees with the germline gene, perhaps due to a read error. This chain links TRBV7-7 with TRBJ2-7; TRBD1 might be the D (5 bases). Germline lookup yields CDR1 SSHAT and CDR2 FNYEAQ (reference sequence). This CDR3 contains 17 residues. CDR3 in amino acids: CASSLVKQGRWIYEQYF. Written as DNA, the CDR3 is TGTGCTAGCAGCTTAGTGAAGCAGGGCCGGTGGATCTACGAGCAGTACTTC.

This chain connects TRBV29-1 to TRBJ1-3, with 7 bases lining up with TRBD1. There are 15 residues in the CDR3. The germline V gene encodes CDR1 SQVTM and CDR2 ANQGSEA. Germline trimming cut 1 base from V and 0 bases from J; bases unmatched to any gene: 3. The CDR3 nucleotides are TGCAGCGTTGAAGGACGACAGGGCTCTGGAAACACCATATATTTT. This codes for CSVEGRQGSGNTIYF.

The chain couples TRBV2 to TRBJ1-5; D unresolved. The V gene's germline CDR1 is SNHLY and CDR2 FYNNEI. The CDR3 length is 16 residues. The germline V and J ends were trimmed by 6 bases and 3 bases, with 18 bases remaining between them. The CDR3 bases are TGTGCCAGCAGCGGGCTTGGAATGGGGAACAATCAGCCCCAGCATTTT. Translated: CASSGLGMGNNQPQHF.

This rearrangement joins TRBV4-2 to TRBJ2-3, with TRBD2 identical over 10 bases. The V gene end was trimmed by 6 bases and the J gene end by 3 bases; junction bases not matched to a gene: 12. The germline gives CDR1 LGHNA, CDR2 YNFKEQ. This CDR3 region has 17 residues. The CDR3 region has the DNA TGTGCCAGCAGGCCCTTCAGCGGGGGGGCGGGGACAGATACGCAGTATTTT. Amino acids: CASRPFSGGAGTDTQYF.